These 14 T cell receptor beta chains were all obtained from the same sample, sequenced in a study of T cells in Graves' hyperthyroidism and ophthalmopathy. RNA transcripts served as the template for amplifying TCR beta CDR3 regions. The TCR CDR3 first-round RT-PCR relied on the HTBI primer set. TCRdb ran MiXCR on the multiplex PCR reads and lists one entry per CDR3 protein. Of roughly 740,000 distinct CDR3 sequences in the sample, roughly 15% were seen once. The specimen sequenced was blood. The receptors were sampled from a man aged 18 to 30 with Graves' hyperthyroidism.

The chain employs TRBV9 and TRBJ2-3; D ambiguous. This CDR3 region has 14 residues. V was pared by 2 bases and J by 4 bases, with 11 bases between. Per the germline V gene, CDR1 is SGDLS and CDR2 is YYNGEE. This chain's CDR3 is CASSVSASADTQYF. CDR3 bases: TGTGCCAGCAGCGTCTCCGCGTCCGCAGATACGCAGTATTTT.

Turning to this clonotype: One junction end disagrees with the germline gene, perhaps due to a read error. The genes are TRBV28 and TRBJ1-5; D remains ambiguous. This CDR3 is 16 amino acids long. In germline, CDR1 is MDHEN, CDR2 SYDVKM. Written as DNA, the CDR3 is TGTGCCAGCAGTTTAGGAGGCAGTTATAGCAATCAGCCCCTGCATTTT. Translation gives CASSLGGSYSNQPLHF.

CDR3 sequence (DNA): TGTGCCAGGGGCGACATTGGGGACACTGAAGCTTTCTTT. Translated, it gives CARGDIGDTEAFF. V usage is TRBV18 and J usage is TRBJ1-1; D remains unclear. The CDR3 has 13 amino acids. Trimming removed 9 bases at V and 3 bases at J, with 14 bases between. Germline V gene data show CDR1 as KGHSH and CDR2 as LQKENI.

This clonotype was observed a few times. The V call is TRBV19, the J call TRBJ1-2, with 8 positions matching TRBD1. J was trimmed by 0 bases and V by 5 bases; bases with no gene match: 11. Germline CDR1 reads LNHDA; CDR2 reads SQIVND (reference sequence). The CDR3 consists of 17 residues. The CDR3 loop reads CASSFGQGESANYGYTF. The DNA of the CDR3 is TGTGCCAGTAGTTTCGGACAGGGCGAATCGGCTAACTATGGCTACACCTTC.

Points on this clonotype: This may be a read error, as it is one base from a much larger clone. The chain carries TRBV6-2 or TRBV6-3 and TRBJ1-5; 7 nucleotides match TRBD1. The germline CDR1 and CDR2 sequences are MNHEY and SVGEGT. The CDR3 runs 14 residues. CDR3 loop: CTSSYRGSNQPQHF. CDR3 DNA sequence: TGTACCAGCAGTTACAGGGGTAGCAATCAGCCCCAGCATTTT.

A few counts support this clonotype. The gene calls are TRBV4-1 and TRBJ2-3; TRBD2 might be the D (5 bases). Trimming stripped 1 base from V and 5 bases from J, with 7 bases between. The CDR3 spans 13 residues. CDR1 and CDR2 from the germline V gene are MGHRA and YSYEKL. The CDR3: CASSQGGLDTQYF. Written as DNA, the CDR3 is TGCGCCAGCAGCCAAGGAGGGTTAGATACGCAGTATTTT.

This clonotype was detected ten times or more. This chain connects TRBV3-1 to TRBJ2-5, with TRBD1 identical over 9 bases. J lost 4 bases, V lost 8 bases, and 2 bases had no gene match. The CDR3 is 12 residues long. Per germline, CDR1 LGHDT and CDR2 YNNKEL (reference sequence). The CDR3 sequence: CASRDRAETQYF. The CDR3 DNA sequence: TGTGCCAGCCGGGACAGGGCAGAGACCCAGTACTTC.

The chain has TRBV12-3 or TRBV12-4 and TRBJ2-2; perhaps TRBD2 as D (5 bases). The CDR3 is 16 amino acids. Trimming left V 7 bases short and J 7 bases short, with 22 bases between. The CDR3 sequence: CASNPRGSIHSGELFF. The CDR3 nucleotides read TGTGCCAGCAACCCTCGAGGGTCTATCCACAGCGGGGAGCTGTTTTTT.

The V and J genes are TRBV6-9 and TRBJ2-7; TRBD1 matches 9 bases. CDR1 is MNHGY, CDR2 SVAAGI, per germline. The CDR3 loop spans 15 amino acids. With V trimmed by 3 bases and J by 6 bases, 9 bases remained unmatched. The CDR3: CASSYRQGGDIEQYF. The CDR3 region has the DNA TGTGCCAGCAGTTACCGACAGGGGGGTGACATCGAGCAGTACTTC.

In its sample, this clonotype was seen a few times. The chain has TRBV19 and TRBJ2-5; D is possibly TRBD1 (7 bases). The CDR3 contains 17 residues. Germline CDR1 is LNHDA and CDR2 is SQIVND (reference sequence). The germline V and J ends were trimmed by 0 bases and 3 bases, with 17 bases remaining between them. The CDR3 region has the DNA TGTGCCAGTAGTATAGACCGACAGGGAGGTTTAGAAGAGACCCAGTACTTC. Its protein is CASSIDRQGGLEETQYF. Based on the CDR3 plus reference TRBV19 and TRBJ2-5, the full variable domain is DGGITQSPKYLFRKEGQNVTLSCEQNLNHDAMYWYRQDPGQGLRLIYYSQIVNDFQKGDIAEGYSVSREKKESFPLTVTSAQKNPTAFYLCASSIDRQGGLEETQYFGPGTRLLVL.

The chain is built from TRBV30 and TRBJ1-5; perhaps TRBD1 as D (5 bases). CDR3 length: 12 amino acids. V lost 5 bases to trimming and J lost 7 bases, with 12 bases between them. The V gene's germline CDR1 is GTSNPN and CDR2 SVGIG (reference sequence). The CDR3 nucleotides are TGTGCCTGGGGGGACTGGGGCCAGCCCCAGCATTTT. It encodes CAWGDWGQPQHF.

This clonotype was counted only a few times. This chain connects TRBV3-1 to TRBJ2-2; 7 bases are shared with TRBD2. CDR1 LGHDT and CDR2 YNNKEL come from the germline V gene (reference sequence). The ends lost 3 bases at V and 3 bases at J; junction bases unmatched: 10. The CDR3 sequence is 17 residues long. The CDR3: CASSHDRLARDTGELFF. Written as DNA, the CDR3 is TGTGCCAGCAGCCACGATAGACTAGCTCGGGACACCGGGGAGCTGTTTTTT.

This clonotype occurred a few times. The CDR3 sequence is CATRDTRSEKLFF. The DNA for the CDR3 is TGTGCCACCCGGGACACTCGGAGTGAAAAACTGTTTTTT. The chain combines TRBV28 with TRBJ1-4; D is possibly TRBD1 (6 bases). Germline-derived CDR1 and CDR2 are MDHEN and SYDVKM. CDR3 length: 13 residues. V shed 10 bases and J shed 7 bases, with 16 bases lying between them.

In its sample, this clonotype was seen a few times. The V gene is TRBV20-1, the J gene TRBJ2-3; maybe TRBD1 (6 bases). The CDR3 totals 15 residues. CDR1 DFQATT and CDR2 SNEGSKA come from the germline V gene (reference sequence). V lost 3 bases and J 7 bases, leaving 20 bases between the germline ends. The CDR3 DNA reads as TGCAGTGCTAGCGGAAACAGGGTCATAAGAAATACGCAGTATTTT. Its translation is CSASGNRVIRNTQYF.